The text below deals with one T cell receptor beta chain. Clones were read by immunoSEQ multiplex PCR, and TCRdb kept only the in-frame ones, dropping some. The sample yields approximately 77,000 clones, 90% seen once. The record originates from a study of OX40 agonist ivuxolimab in advanced cancers. This sequence was found in an adult with an advanced solid tumor such as melanoma, head and neck, liver or kidney cancer. The material sequenced was CD4+ or CD8+ T cells sorted from blood, taken in a trial of the OX40 agonist ivuxolimab.

The CDR3 is CASSPGSLEAFF. The CDR3, as DNA: TGTGCCAGCAGTCCAGGGTCCCTTGAAGCTTTCTTT. This chain connects TRBV6-5 to TRBJ1-1; maybe TRBD1 (5 bases). Germline V gives CDR1 MNHEY, CDR2 SVGAGI. Trimming shortened V by 5 bases and J by 7 bases, and 11 bases separated the two germline ends. The CDR3 contains 12 residues.